This T cell receptor (beta chain) was identified during a study of blood T cell repertoires in COVID-19. J gave up 4 bases and V 4 bases, and 13 bases lay outside the gene matches. Per germline, CDR1 SGHRS and CDR2 YFSETQ. There are 17 residues in the CDR3. The repertoire was sequenced with immunoSEQ multiplex PCR; TCRdb's copy has only in-frame clones and lacks some. The sample lists about 230,000 clones, around four fifths occurring once. The sample was peripheral blood. The rearrangement uses TRBV5-1 and TRBJ2-2; 7 bases are a match to TRBD1. This TCR came from a woman aged 70-85 years with active or convalescent COVID-19. The CDR3 loop is CASSPNPPGQFTGELFF. The CDR3 DNA reads as TGCGCCAGCAGCCCAAATCCTCCGGGACAGTTCACCGGGGAGCTGTTTTTT.